Listed below are T cell receptor beta chains from one sample, sequenced in a study of cytomegalovirus exposure and HLA in healthy donors. Produced via immunoSEQ multiplex PCR; TCRdb's table is partial and in-frame only. This sample has 97,000 or so clones, with 63% found just once. Material for sequencing was PBMCs. The receptors derive from a human donor in good health. The CDR3 runs from the conserved cysteine through the conserved F or W. Each record gives: clone size, V gene, D gene, J gene, CDR3 DNA, CDR3 protein. A D gene is named only where the DNA matches it firmly. Rows give clone size only sometimes, using once, few, many, or a class for an expanded clone.

few,TRBV9,TRBD2,TRBJ2-1,TGTGCCAGCAGCGAAAGCGGGAGGCCGGGCAATGAGCAGTTCTTC,CASSESGRPGNEQFF
-,TRBV2,-,TRBJ2-7,TGTGCCAGCAGACTTTCCTACGAGCAGTACTTC,CASRLSYEQYF
-,TRBV7-2,TRBD1,TRBJ2-2,TGTGCCAGCAGCCAGACAGGGGGTATCGGGGAGCTGTTTTTT,CASSQTGGIGELFF
-,TRBV20-1,-,TRBJ2-1,TGCAGTGCCCCAGGGTACAATGAGCAGTTCTTC,CSAPGYNEQFF
few,TRBV5-4,-,TRBJ1-5,TGTGCCAGCAGCTTGGCCCCATTCGGGAATCAGCCCCAGCATTTT,CASSLAPFGNQPQHF
-,TRBV7-9,TRBD1,TRBJ2-1,TGTGCCAGCAGCCAAACCACCCCCGGGACAGGGGTGAATGAGCAGTTCTTC,CASSQTTPGTGVNEQFF
few,TRBV23-1,TRBD1,TRBJ1-1,TGCGCCAGCAGTCAATATCCCGGGACAGCGAACACTGAAGCTTTCTTT,CASSQYPGTANTEAFF
-,TRBV15,TRBD2,TRBJ2-3,TGTGCCACCAGCAGAAGGAAGCGGGAGAAAGGCACAGATACGCAGTATTTT,CATSRRKREKGTDTQYF
-,TRBV15,TRBD2,TRBJ2-1,TGTGCCACCAGCAGAGATCTAGCGGGCATGAGCTCCTACAATGAGCAGTTCTTC,CATSRDLAGMSSYNEQFF
-,TRBV19,-,TRBJ2-5,TGTGCCAGTACCGCCACTGTGGGGGGGGGCGTTGAGACCCAGTACTTC,CASTATVGGGVETQYF
-,TRBV28,TRBD1,TRBJ2-5,TGTGCCAGCAGTTTATCCCCGGGACAGGGGGAGACCCAGTACTTC,CASSLSPGQGETQYF
once,TRBV19,-,TRBJ1-5,TGTGCCAGTAGTGTAATATGGACAGAGTATAGCAATCAGCCCCAGCATTTT,CASSVIWTEYSNQPQHF
few,TRBV6-1,-,TRBJ1-5,TGTGCCAGCAGTGAAGCATCACAACAACAGCCCCAGCATTTT,CASSEASQQQPQHF
-,TRBV7-9,-,TRBJ2-1,TGTGCCAGCAGCTCACTAGTCCAGTCCAATGAGCAGTTCTTC,CASSSLVQSNEQFF
few,TRBV19,TRBD1,TRBJ1-3,TGTGCCAGTAGTACAATGACAGGGGCCTCTGGAAACACCATATATTTT,CASSTMTGASGNTIYF
few,TRBV11-2,-,TRBJ1-1,TGTGCCAGCAGCTTAGTCCCCCCAGGGTACGACACTGAAGCTTTCTTT,CASSLVPPGYDTEAFF
few,TRBV9,TRBD2,TRBJ2-1,TGTGCCAGCAGCGTAGGATCTAGCGGGAGCCCCTACAATGAGCAGTTCTTC,CASSVGSSGSPYNEQFF
-,TRBV6-5,-,TRBJ2-6,TGTGCCTCAAGGGGGGGCTACTCTGGGGCCAACGTCCTGACTTTC,CASRGGYSGANVLTF
-,TRBV4-1,TRBD2,TRBJ2-7,TGCGCCAGCAGCCAAGATTTACGTCGCGGGAGTACCTACGAGCAGTACTTC,CASSQDLRRGSTYEQYF
-,TRBV15,TRBD2,TRBJ2-1,TGTGCCACCCGCAACAGCGGGAGCCGGTGTGAGCAGTTCTTC,CATRNSGSRCEQFF
-,TRBV28,-,TRBJ1-1,TGTGCCAGCACGATCACAGGATTCACTGAAGCTTTCTTT,CASTITGFTEAFF
-,TRBV28,-,TRBJ2-7,TGTGCCAGCGGAAAGGGGGTCACCTACGAGCAGTACTTC,CASGKGVTYEQYF
-,TRBV4-1,TRBD1,TRBJ2-6,TGCGCCAGCAGCCAAGCAGGGGGCGGCGAGGCCAACGTCCTGACTTTC,CASSQAGGGEANVLTF
-,TRBV7-8,-,TRBJ1-5,TGTGCCAGCAGCTTAGTGGTAGGGGTCCAGCCCCAGCATTTT,CASSLVVGVQPQHF
-,TRBV6-5,-,TRBJ1-2,TGTGCCAGCAGTCCAGCGGACGGACCTAACTATGGCTACACCTTC,CASSPADGPNYGYTF
-,TRBV30,TRBD2,TRBJ2-2,TGTGCCTGGAGTAGGGGGTATGGGACTAGCGGGCGGGCGAACACCGGGGAGCTGTTTTTT,CAWSRGYGTSGRANTGELFF
-,TRBV6-5,TRBD2,TRBJ2-1,TGTGCCAGCAGTTACGGGACTAGCGGGAGTAGTGAGCAGTTCTTC,CASSYGTSGSSEQFF
-,TRBV29-1,-,TRBJ2-5,TGCAGCGTGGAACTGGCCCGCGGGACCCAGTACTTC,CSVELARGTQYF
-,TRBV10-3,-,TRBJ2-7,TGTGCCAGCGGACTATCCTACGAGCAGTACTTC,CASGLSYEQYF
-,TRBV19,-,TRBJ2-2,TGTGCCAGTAGTTCCCGCACCGGGGAGCTGTTTTTT,CASSSRTGELFF
-,TRBV5-6,-,TRBJ2-3,TGTGCCAGCAGCTTGGTCCTGACAGATACGCAGTATTTT,CASSLVLTDTQYF
-,TRBV5-1,-,TRBJ2-2,TGCGTCAGCAGCTTGGCCGAGGGCGGGGAGCTGTTTTTT,CVSSLAEGGELFF
few,TRBV28,TRBD2,TRBJ2-1,TGTGCCAGCAGTCCCGCGGGAGTCCGAGGGGATGAGCAGTTCTTC,CASSPAGVRGDEQFF
-,TRBV7-2,TRBD2,TRBJ2-1,TGTGCCAGCAGCTTAGAGGGGTCTAGCGGGAGCCTGTTCTTC,CASSLEGSSGSLFF
-,TRBV7-6,TRBD2,TRBJ2-1,TGTGCCAGCAGCTTACAAGCGGGAGTACGGGTTGAGCAGTTCTTC,CASSLQAGVRVEQFF
-,TRBV6-5,TRBD2,TRBJ2-7,TGTGCCAGCAACCATCTAGCGGGAGGTCCCTACGAGCAGTACTTC,CASNHLAGGPYEQYF
-,TRBV2,TRBD1,TRBJ2-1,TGTGCCAGTTGCCGGGACAGGGACAATGAGCAGTTCTTC,CASCRDRDNEQFF
-,TRBV10-2,TRBD1,TRBJ2-3,TGCGCCAGCAGGTACTCACAGGGGGTGGAAGATACGCAGTATTTT,CASRYSQGVEDTQYF